This T cell receptor (beta chain) emerged from a study of T cells in Graves' hyperthyroidism and ophthalmopathy. Study results and caveats: The model's output predicted ophthalmopathy at a median of about 6.5 months prior to onset. Most expanded thyroid clonotypes above 0.001 also appeared in blood.

The CDR3 regions of TCR beta were amplified from RNA transcripts. Initially, a first-round RT-PCR of the TCR CDR3 employed the HTBI primer set. TCRdb re-derived calls from the multiplex PCR reads in MiXCR, one entry per CDR3 protein. The table includes over 500,000 distinct CDR3 sequences, 40% to 50% detected once. Criteria for exclusion of patients were uncontrolled infection, other autoimmune disease, pregnancy or lactation. In making diagnoses, clinical symptoms, serum thyroxine and TRAb, thyroid ultrasound and orbital computed tomography were all used. This clonotype was seen more than once but under ten times. Its antigen remains unknown. The CDR3 loop spans 15 amino acids. Germline V lookup: CDR1 SGHDN, CDR2 FVKESK. Between the trimmed V and J ends, which lost 1 base and 0 bases, there was a span of 9 bases.

The source is an adult woman with Graves' disease, either hyperthyroidism or ophthalmopathy (not recorded which). The sample comprised peripheral blood or thyroid tissue (not recorded which). The chain uses TRBV14 and TRBJ2-5; D unclear. CDR3 residues: CASSQAPADQETQYF. Here the CDR3 DNA reads TGTGCCAGCAGCCAAGCCCCCGCAGACCAAGAGACCCAGTACTTC.